Listed below are T cell receptor beta chains from one sample, sequenced in a study of T cell responses to AZD1222 COVID-19 vaccine. Sequencing used immunoSEQ multiplex PCR; TCRdb keeps in-frame clones, though not all of them. The data show about 180,000 clones, with around 90% seen just once and 2.6% held by the top ten. Sequencing was performed on peripheral blood, taken on day 0 of AZD1222 vaccination. All receptors come from an adult in good health. The CDR3 runs from the conserved cysteine through the conserved F or W. A D gene is named only where the DNA matches it firmly. Part of the rows lack a size; the others show once, few, many or a class for expanded clones.

DNA	CDR3	J	size	V	D
TGTGCCAGCAGCTCGGACTTCTACGAGCAGTACTTC	CASSSDFYEQYF	TRBJ2-7	.	TRBV5-4	.
TGTGCCAGCAGTTTACTACCAGATACGCAGTATTTT	CASSLLPDTQYF	TRBJ2-3	.	TRBV12-3/TRBV12-4	.
TGTGCCAGCTCACCTCGGGCCTCTGGGGCCAACGTCCTGACTTTC	CASSPRASGANVLTF	TRBJ2-6	once	TRBV18	.
TGTGCCAGCAAACGGCGGGACGCGAGCGGCACTGAAGCTTTCTTT	CASKRRDASGTEAFF	TRBJ1-1	.	TRBV3-1/TRBV3-2	.
TGTGCCAGTAGTAAGGACAGGGCTACTGAAGCTTTCTTT	CASSKDRATEAFF	TRBJ1-1	.	TRBV19	TRBD1
TGCAGCGTCGACAGGCGGCCCTATGGCTACACCTTC	CSVDRRPYGYTF	TRBJ1-2	.	TRBV29-1	.
TGTGCCAGCAGCGCACTAGCGGGGTCCTACAATGAGCAGTTCTTC	CASSALAGSYNEQFF	TRBJ2-1	few	TRBV7-6	TRBD2
TGTGCCAGCAGTTACTCGAGACGCGAGCAGTACTTC	CASSYSRREQYF	TRBJ2-7	few	TRBV6-2/TRBV6-3	.
TGTGCCATCAGGGGAGGACAGGGTGGAGCCTACGAGCAGTACTTC	CAIRGGQGGAYEQYF	TRBJ2-7	.	TRBV10-3	TRBD1
TGCGCCAGCAGCATAACTACAACTAATGAAAAACTGTTTTTT	CASSITTTNEKLFF	TRBJ1-4	.	TRBV5-1	.
TGTGCCAGCAGTAGGGACAGGGGAGGCGGGGAGCTGTTTTTT	CASSRDRGGGELFF	TRBJ2-2	.	TRBV6-5	TRBD1
TGTGCCAGCAGCCGGACAGGTTTACAAGAGACCCAGTACTTC	CASSRTGLQETQYF	TRBJ2-5	few	TRBV7-9	TRBD1
TGTGCCAGCATCGCACTAGCGGACTACGAGCAGTACTTC	CASIALADYEQYF	TRBJ2-7	few	TRBV6-5	TRBD2
TGTGCCAGCAGCCCAGCGGGCAGCAACTATGGCTACACCTTC	CASSPAGSNYGYTF	TRBJ1-2	.	TRBV4-2	.
TGTGCCAGCTCACCATTGCGGGCTAGCGGGAGGCAAGATACGCAGTATTTT	CASSPLRASGRQDTQYF	TRBJ2-3	.	TRBV18	TRBD2
TGTGCCAGTAGTATAGGCCAGACGAACACTGAAGCTTTCTTT	CASSIGQTNTEAFF	TRBJ1-1	.	TRBV19	.
TGTGCCAGCAGCTTAGTTTTTCGGAACACTGAAGCTTTCTTT	CASSLVFRNTEAFF	TRBJ1-1	.	TRBV7-9	.
TGCGCCAGCAGCTTCGGGACAGGGGGCTTTTACGAGCAGTACTTC	CASSFGTGGFYEQYF	TRBJ2-7	.	TRBV5-1	TRBD1
TGTGCCAGCAGCTCCCGACTAGCGGGAAACACCGGGGAGCTGTTTTTT	CASSSRLAGNTGELFF	TRBJ2-2	.	TRBV11-2	TRBD2
TGTGCCAGCAGCCCGGGGACATCTGAAGCTTTCTTT	CASSPGTSEAFF	TRBJ1-1	.	TRBV11-2	.
TGTGCCAGCAACCGGGACGGATCCTGGCGGCCTGAAGCTTTCTTT	CASNRDGSWRPEAFF	TRBJ1-1	.	TRBV9	.
TGTGCCAGCAGCCAAGCGGGCCCTTACAATGAGCAGTTCTTC	CASSQAGPYNEQFF	TRBJ2-1	few	TRBV27	.
TGTGCCAGCAGCCCACTAGCGGGAGGAACCTACGAGCAGTACTTC	CASSPLAGGTYEQYF	TRBJ2-7	few	TRBV7-7	TRBD2
TGTGCCAGCAGTTTCCGCCAATCCAGAACTAATGAAAAACTGTTTTTT	CASSFRQSRTNEKLFF	TRBJ1-4	.	TRBV28	.